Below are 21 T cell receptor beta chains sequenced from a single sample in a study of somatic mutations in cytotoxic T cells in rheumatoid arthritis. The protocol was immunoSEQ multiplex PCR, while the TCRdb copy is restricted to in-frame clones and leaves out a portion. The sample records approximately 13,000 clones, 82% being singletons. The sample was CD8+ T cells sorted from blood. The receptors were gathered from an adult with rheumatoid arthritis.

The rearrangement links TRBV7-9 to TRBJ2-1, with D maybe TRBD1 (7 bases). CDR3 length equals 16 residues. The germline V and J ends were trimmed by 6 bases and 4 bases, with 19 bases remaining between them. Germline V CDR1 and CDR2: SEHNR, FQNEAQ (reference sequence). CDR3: CASRTGGQTIYNEQFF. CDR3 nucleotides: TGTGCCAGCAGGACCGGGGGACAGACCATTTACAATGAGCAGTTCTTC.

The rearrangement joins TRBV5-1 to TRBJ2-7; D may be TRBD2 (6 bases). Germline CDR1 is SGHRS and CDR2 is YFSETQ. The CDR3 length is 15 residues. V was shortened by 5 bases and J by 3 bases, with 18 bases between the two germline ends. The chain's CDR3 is CASRPLPGGDYEQYF. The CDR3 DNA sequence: TGCGCCAGCAGACCCCTCCCCGGAGGGGACTACGAGCAGTACTTC.

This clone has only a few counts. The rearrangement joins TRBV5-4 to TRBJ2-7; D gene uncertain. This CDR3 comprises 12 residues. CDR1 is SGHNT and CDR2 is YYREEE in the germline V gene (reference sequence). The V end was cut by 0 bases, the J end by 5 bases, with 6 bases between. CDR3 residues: CASSLGVDEQYF. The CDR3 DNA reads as TGTGCCAGCAGCTTGGGAGTCGACGAGCAGTACTTC.

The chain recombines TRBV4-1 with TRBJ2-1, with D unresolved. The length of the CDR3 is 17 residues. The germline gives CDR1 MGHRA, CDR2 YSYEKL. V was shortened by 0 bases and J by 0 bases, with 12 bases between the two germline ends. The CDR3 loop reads CASSQEGYSSSYNEQFF. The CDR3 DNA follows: TGCGCCAGCAGCCAAGAAGGGTACTCTAGCTCCTACAATGAGCAGTTCTTC.

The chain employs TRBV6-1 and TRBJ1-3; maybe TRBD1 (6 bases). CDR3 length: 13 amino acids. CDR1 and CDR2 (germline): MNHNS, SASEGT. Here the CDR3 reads CPKGGLDGNTIYF. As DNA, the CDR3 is TGTCCCAAAGGGGGACTTGATGGAAACACCATATATTTT.

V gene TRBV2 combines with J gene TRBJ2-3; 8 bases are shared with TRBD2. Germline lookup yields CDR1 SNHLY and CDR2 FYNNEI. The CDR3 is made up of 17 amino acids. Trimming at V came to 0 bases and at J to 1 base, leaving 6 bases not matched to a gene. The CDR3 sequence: CASSEAAAGGGTDTQYF. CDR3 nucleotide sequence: TGTGCCAGCAGTGAAGCGGCGGCGGGGGGAGGCACAGATACGCAGTATTTT.

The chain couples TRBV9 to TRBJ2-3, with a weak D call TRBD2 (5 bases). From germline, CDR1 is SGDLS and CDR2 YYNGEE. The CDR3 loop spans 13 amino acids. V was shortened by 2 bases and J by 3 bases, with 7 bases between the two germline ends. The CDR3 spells CASSVRDTDTQYF. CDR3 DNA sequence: TGTGCCAGCAGCGTCCGGGATACAGATACGCAGTATTTT.

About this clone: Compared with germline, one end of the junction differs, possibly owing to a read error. CDR3 nucleotides: TGCGCCAGCCGCTTCGGAGGGACCCAGTACTTC. This encodes CASRFGGTQYF. V usage is TRBV5-1 and J usage is TRBJ2-5; the D gene is possibly TRBD2 (5 bases). Germline CDR1 SGHRS, CDR2 YFSETQ. This CDR3 has 11 residues.

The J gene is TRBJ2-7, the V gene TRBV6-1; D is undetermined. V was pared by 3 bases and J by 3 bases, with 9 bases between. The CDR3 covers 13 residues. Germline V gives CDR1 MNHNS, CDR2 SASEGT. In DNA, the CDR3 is TGTGCCAGCAGTGACGGGCAGCTCTACGAGCAGTACTTC. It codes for CASSDGQLYEQYF.

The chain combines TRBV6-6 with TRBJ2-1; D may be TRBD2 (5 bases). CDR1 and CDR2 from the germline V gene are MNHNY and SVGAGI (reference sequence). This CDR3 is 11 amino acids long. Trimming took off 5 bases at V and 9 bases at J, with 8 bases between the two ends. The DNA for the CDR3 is TGTGCCAGCAGTGAACTAGTTGAGCAGTTCTTC. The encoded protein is CASSELVEQFF.

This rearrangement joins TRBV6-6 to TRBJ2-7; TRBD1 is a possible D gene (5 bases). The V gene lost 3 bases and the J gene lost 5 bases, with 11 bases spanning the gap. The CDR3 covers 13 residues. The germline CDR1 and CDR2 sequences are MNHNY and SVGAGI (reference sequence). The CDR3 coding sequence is TGTGCCAGCAGTTATTACCAGGGTGACGAGCAGTACTTC. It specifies CASSYYQGDEQYF.

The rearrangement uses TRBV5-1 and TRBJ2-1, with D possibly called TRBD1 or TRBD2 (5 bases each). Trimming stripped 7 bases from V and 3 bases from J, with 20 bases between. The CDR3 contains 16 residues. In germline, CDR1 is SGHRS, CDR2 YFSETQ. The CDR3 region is CASGYTGTHHYNEQFF. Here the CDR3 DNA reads TGCGCCAGCGGATACACCGGGACGCATCACTACAATGAGCAGTTCTTC. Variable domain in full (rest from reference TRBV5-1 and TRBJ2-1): KAGVTQTPRYLIKTRGQQVTLSCSPISGHRSVSWYQQTPGQGLQFLFEYFSETQRNKGNFPGRFSGRQFSNSRSEMNVSTLELGDSALYLCASGYTGTHHYNEQFFGPGTRLTVL.

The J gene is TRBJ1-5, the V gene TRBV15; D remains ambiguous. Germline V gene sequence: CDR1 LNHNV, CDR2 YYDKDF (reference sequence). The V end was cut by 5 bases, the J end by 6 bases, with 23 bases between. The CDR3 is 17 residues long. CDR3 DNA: TGTGCCACCAGCGACGATACGCGGGATCCTCGGGGTCAGCCCCAGCATTTT. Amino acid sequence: CATSDDTRDPRGQPQHF.

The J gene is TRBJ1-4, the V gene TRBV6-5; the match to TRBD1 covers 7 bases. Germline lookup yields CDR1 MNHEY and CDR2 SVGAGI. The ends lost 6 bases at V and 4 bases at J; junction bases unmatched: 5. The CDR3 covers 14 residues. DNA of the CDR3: TGTGCCAGCAGCTACCACAGGGGTAATGAAAAACTGTTTTTT. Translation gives CASSYHRGNEKLFF.

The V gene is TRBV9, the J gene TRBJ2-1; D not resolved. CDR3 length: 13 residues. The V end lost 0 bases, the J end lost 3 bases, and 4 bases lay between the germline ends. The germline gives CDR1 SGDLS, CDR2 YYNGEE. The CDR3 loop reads CASSVEHYNEQFF. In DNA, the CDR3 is TGTGCCAGCAGCGTAGAACACTACAATGAGCAGTTCTTC.

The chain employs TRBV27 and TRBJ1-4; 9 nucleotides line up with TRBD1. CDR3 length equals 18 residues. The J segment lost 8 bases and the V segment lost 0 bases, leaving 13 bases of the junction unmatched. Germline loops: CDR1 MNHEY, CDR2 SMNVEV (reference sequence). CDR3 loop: CASSLSSAYRGRQEKLFF. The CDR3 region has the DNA TGTGCCAGCAGTTTATCCTCAGCCTACAGGGGGCGTCAAGAAAAACTGTTTTTT.

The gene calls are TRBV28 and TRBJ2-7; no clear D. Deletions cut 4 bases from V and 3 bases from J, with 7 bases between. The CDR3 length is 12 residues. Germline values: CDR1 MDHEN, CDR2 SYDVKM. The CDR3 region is CASSWPRYEQYF. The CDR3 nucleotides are TGTGCCAGCAGTTGGCCTCGCTACGAGCAGTACTTC.

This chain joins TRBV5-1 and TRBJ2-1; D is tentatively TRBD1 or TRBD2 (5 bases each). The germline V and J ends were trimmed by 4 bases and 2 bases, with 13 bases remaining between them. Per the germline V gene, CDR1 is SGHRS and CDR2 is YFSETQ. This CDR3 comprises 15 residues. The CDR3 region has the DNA TGCGCCAGCAGCGCCGGGACGGCTACCTACAATGAGCAGTTCTTC. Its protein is CASSAGTATYNEQFF.

The CDR3 loop reads CASSSGRTRAGELFF. In DNA form, the CDR3 reads TGTGCCAGCAGCTCAGGCCGGACTAGGGCCGGGGAGCTGTTTTTT. The chain carries TRBV11-2 and TRBJ2-2, with 7 positions matching TRBD2. CDR1 is SGHAT and CDR2 is FQNNGV in the germline V gene. Trimming at V came to 4 bases and at J to 6 bases, leaving 8 bases not matched to a gene. The CDR3 extends over 15 amino acids.

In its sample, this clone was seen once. In nucleotides, the CDR3 is TGCGCCAGCAGCCTATCGGGTGGGGGATCGGCAACTAATGAAAAACTGTTTTTT. Translation gives CASSLSGGGSATNEKLFF. The chain uses TRBV5-1 and TRBJ1-4; maybe TRBD1 (5 bases). Trimming left V 4 bases short and J 0 bases short, with 19 bases between. The germline V gene has CDR1 SGHRS and CDR2 YFSETQ. The CDR3 consists of 18 residues.

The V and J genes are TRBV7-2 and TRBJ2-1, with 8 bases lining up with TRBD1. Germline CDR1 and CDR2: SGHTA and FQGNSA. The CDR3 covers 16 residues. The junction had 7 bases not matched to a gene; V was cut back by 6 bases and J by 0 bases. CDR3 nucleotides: TGTGCCAGCAGTCCCCGGACAGGGAGCTCCTACAATGAGCAGTTCTTC. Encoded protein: CASSPRTGSSYNEQFF.